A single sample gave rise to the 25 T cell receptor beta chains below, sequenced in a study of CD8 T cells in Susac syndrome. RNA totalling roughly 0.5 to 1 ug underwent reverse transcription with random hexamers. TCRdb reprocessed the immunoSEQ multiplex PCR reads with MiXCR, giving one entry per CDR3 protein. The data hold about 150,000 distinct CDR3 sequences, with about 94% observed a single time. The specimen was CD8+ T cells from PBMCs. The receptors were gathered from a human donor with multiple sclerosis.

This CDR3 reads CSARDPGPRMNGYTF. CDR3 DNA: TGCAGTGCTAGAGATCCCGGACCGAGGATGAATGGCTACACCTTC. The gene calls are TRBV20-1 and TRBJ1-2; D is uncertain. CDR3 length: 15 residues. Per germline, CDR1 DFQATT and CDR2 SNEGSKA (reference sequence). Trimming shortened V by 0 bases and J by 6 bases, and 17 bases separated the two germline ends.

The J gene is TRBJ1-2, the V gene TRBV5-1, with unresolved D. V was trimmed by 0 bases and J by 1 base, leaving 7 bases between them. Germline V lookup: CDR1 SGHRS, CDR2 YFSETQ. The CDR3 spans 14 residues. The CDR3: CASSLAGVNYGYTF. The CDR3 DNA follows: TGCGCCAGCAGCTTGGCCGGGGTTAACTATGGCTACACCTTC.

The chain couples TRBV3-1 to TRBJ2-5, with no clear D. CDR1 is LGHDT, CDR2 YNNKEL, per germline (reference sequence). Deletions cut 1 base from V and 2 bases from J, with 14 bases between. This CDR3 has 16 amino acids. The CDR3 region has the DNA TGTGCCAGCAGCCAAGGGGCCGACGCGGAACAAGAGACCCAGTACTTC. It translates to CASSQGADAEQETQYF.

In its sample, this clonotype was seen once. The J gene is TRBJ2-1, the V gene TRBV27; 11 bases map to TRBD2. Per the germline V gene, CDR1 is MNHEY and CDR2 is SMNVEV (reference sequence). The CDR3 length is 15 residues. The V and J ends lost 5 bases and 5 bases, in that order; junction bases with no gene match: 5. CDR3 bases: TGTGCCAGCAGTCACGGGACTAGCGGTAACAATGAGCAGTTCTTC. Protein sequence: CASSHGTSGNNEQFF.

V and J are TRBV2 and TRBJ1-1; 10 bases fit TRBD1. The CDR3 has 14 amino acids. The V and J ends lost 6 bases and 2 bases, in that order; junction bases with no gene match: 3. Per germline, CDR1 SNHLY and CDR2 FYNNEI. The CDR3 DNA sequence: TGTGCCAGCAGGGACAGGGGGGGCAACACTGAAGCTTTCTTT. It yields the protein CASRDRGGNTEAFF.

The CDR3 nucleotides read TGTGCCAGCAGGCAAGCCTACAATGAGCAGTTCTTC. Translation: CASRQAYNEQFF. The chain couples TRBV27 to TRBJ2-1; D remains unclear. Trimming removed 6 bases from V and 2 bases from J, with 5 bases in between. Germline V gene lookup returns CDR1 MNHEY and CDR2 SMNVEV (reference sequence). The CDR3 has 12 residues.

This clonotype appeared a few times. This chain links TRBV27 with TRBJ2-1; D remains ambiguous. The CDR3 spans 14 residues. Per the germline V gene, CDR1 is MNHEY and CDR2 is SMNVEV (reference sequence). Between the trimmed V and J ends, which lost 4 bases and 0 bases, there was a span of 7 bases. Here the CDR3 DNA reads TGTGCCAGCAGTTCAGCAGGCTCCTACAATGAGCAGTTCTTC. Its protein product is CASSSAGSYNEQFF.

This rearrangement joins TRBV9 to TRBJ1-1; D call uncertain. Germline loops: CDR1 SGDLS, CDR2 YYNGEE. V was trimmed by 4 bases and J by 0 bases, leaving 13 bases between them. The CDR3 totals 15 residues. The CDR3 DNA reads TGTGCCAGCAGCCCCGATAATAGAGTGAACACTGAAGCTTTCTTT. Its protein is CASSPDNRVNTEAFF.

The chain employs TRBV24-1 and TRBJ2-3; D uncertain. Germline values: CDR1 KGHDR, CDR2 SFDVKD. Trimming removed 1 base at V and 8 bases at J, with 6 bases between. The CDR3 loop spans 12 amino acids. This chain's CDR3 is CATSDFGVTQYF. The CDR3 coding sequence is TGTGCCACCAGTGATTTTGGGGTTACGCAGTATTTT.

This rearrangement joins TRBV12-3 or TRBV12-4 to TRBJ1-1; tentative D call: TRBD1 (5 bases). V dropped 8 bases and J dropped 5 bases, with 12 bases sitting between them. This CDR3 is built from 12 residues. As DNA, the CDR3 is TGTGCCAGCCTATGGGGGGGTACTGAAGCTTTCTTT. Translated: CASLWGGTEAFF.

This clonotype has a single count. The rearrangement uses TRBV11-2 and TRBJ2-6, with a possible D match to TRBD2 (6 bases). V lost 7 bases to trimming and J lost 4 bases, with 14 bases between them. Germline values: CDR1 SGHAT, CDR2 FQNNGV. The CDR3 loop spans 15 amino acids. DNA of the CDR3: TGTGCCAGCATCCCCCGGGGGTACGGGGCCAACGTCCTGACTTTC. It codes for CASIPRGYGANVLTF.

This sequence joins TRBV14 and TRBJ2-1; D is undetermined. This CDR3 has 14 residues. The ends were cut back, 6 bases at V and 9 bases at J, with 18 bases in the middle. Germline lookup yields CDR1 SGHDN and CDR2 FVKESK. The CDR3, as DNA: TGTGCCAGCAGTGTGGGCTACGGAAATGGTGAGCAGTTCTTC. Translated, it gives CASSVGYGNGEQFF.

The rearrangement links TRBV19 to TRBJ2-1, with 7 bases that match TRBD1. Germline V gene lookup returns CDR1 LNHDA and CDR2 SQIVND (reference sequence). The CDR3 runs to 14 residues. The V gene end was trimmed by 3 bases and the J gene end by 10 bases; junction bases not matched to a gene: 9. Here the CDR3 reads CASSMRGPQQEQFF. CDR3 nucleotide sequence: TGTGCCAGTAGTATGAGGGGGCCCCAACAGGAGCAGTTCTTC.

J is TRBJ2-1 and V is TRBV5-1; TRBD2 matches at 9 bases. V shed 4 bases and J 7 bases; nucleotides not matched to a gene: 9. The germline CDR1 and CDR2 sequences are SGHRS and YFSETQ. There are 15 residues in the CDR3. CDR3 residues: CASSTSGGSPNEQFF. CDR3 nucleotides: TGCGCCAGCAGCACCAGCGGGGGGTCCCCTAATGAGCAGTTCTTC.

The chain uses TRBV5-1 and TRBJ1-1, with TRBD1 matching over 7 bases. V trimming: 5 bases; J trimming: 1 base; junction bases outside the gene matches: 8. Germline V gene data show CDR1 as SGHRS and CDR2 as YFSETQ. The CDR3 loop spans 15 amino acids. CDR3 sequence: CASSLDRDGNTEAFF. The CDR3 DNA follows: TGCGCCAGCAGTCTCGACAGGGACGGGAACACTGAAGCTTTCTTT.

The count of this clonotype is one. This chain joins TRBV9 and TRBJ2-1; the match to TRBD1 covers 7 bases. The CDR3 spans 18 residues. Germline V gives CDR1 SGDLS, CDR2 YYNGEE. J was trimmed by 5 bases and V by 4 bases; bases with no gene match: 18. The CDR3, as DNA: TGTGCCAGCAGCTCCTTCTTGGGACCGGGACAGTTCGACAATGAGCAGTTCTTC. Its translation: CASSSFLGPGQFDNEQFF. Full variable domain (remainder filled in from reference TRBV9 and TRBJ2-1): DSGVTQTPKHLITATGQRVTLRCSPRSGDLSVYWYQQSLDQGLQFLIQYYNGEERAKGNILERFSAQQFPDLHSELNLSSLELGDSALYFCASSSFLGPGQFDNEQFFGPGTRLTVL.

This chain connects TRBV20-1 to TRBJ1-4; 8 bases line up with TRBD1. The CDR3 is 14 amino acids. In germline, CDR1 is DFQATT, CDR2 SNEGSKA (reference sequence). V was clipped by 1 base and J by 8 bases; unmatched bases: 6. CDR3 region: CSARVQGAPEKLFF. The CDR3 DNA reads TGCAGTGCTAGAGTCCAGGGGGCGCCCGAAAAACTGTTTTTT.

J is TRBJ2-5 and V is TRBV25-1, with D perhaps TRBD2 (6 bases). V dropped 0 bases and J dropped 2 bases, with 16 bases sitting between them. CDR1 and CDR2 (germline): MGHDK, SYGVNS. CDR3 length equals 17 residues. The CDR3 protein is CASSEYLGGPQQETQYF. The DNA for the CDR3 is TGTGCCAGCAGTGAATATCTCGGGGGACCACAACAAGAGACCCAGTACTTC.

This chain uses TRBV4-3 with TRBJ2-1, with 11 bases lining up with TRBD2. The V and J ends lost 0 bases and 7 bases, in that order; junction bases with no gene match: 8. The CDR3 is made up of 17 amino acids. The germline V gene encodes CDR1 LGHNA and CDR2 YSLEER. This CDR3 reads CASSQEVAGGLWNEQFF. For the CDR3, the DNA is TGCGCCAGCAGCCAAGAGGTAGCGGGGGGGCTCTGGAATGAGCAGTTCTTC.

This CDR3 is CASSNGGELFF. The CDR3 DNA reads TGCGCCAGCAGCAATGGCGGGGAGCTGTTTTTT. The gene calls are TRBV4-3 and TRBJ2-2; no clear D. The CDR3 is 11 residues long. Trimming cost V 5 bases and J 7 bases, with 5 bases left between them. CDR1 is LGHNA and CDR2 is YSLEER in the germline V gene.

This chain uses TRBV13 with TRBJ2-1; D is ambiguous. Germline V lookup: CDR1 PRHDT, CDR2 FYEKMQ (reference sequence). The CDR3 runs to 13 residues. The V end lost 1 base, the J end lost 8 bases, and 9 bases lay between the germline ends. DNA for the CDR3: TGTGCCAGCAGCTTAGACTTAAATGATGAGCAGTTCTTC. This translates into CASSLDLNDEQFF. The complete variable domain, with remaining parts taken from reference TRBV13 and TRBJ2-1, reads AAGVIQSPRHLIKEKRETATLKCYPIPRHDTVYWYQQGPGQDPQFLISFYEKMQSDKGSIPDRFSAQQFSDYHSELNMSSLELGDSALYFCASSLDLNDEQFFGPGTRLTVL.

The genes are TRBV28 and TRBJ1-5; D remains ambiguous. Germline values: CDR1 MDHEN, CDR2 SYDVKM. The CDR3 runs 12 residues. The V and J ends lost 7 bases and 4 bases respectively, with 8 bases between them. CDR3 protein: CASNRENQPQHF. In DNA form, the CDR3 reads TGTGCCAGCAACAGAGAGAATCAGCCCCAGCATTTT.

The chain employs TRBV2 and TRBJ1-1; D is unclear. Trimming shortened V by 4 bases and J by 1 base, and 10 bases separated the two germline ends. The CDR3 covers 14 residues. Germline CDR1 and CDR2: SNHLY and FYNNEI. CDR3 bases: TGTGCCAGCAGTGGGGCGGGGTCGAACACTGAAGCTTTCTTT. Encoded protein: CASSGAGSNTEAFF. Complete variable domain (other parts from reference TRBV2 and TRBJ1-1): EPEVTQTPSHQVTQMGQEVILRCVPISNHLYFYWYRQILGQKVEFLVSFYNNEISEKSEIFDDQFSVERPDGSNFTLKIRSTKLEDSAMYFCASSGAGSNTEAFFGQGTRLTVV.

The CDR3 region is CASSQDRLPQYF. CDR3 nucleotide sequence: TGTGCCAGCAGCCAAGATCGATTGCCCCAGTACTTC. J is TRBJ2-5 and V is TRBV3-1; the D is unclear. This CDR3 comprises 12 residues. CDR1 is LGHDT and CDR2 is YNNKEL in the germline V gene (reference sequence). Trimming cost V 0 bases and J 9 bases, with 8 bases left between them.

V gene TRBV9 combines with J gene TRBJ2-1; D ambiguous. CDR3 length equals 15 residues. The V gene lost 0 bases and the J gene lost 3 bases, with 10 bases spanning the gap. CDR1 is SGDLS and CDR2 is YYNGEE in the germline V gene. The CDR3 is CASSVGRASYNEQFF. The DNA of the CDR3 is TGTGCCAGCAGCGTAGGTAGGGCCAGCTACAATGAGCAGTTCTTC.